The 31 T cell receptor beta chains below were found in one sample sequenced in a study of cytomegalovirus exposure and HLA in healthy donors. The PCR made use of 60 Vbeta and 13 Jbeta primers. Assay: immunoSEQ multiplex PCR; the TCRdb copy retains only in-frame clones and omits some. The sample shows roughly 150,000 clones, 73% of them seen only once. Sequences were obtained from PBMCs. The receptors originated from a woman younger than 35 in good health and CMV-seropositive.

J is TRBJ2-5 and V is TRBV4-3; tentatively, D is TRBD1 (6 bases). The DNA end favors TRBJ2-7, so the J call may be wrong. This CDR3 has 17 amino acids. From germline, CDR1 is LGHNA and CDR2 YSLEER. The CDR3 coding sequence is TGCGCCAGCAGCCAAGATCCCCCGGGACATCAACCCTACGAGCAGTACTTC. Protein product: CASSQDPPGHQPYEQYF.

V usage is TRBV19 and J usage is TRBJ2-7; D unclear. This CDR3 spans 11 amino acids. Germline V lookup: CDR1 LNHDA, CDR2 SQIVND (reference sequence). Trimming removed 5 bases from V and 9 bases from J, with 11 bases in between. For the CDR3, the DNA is TGTGCCAGTAGTGAAGTGAGCTCGCAGTACTTC. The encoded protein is CASSEVSSQYF.

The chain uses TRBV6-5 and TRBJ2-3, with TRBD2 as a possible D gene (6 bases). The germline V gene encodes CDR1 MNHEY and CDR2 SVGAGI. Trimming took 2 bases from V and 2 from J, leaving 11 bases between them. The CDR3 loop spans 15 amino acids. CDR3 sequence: CASSYDGGTTDTQYF. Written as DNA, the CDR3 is TGTGCCAGCAGTTACGATGGGGGGACCACAGATACGCAGTATTTT.

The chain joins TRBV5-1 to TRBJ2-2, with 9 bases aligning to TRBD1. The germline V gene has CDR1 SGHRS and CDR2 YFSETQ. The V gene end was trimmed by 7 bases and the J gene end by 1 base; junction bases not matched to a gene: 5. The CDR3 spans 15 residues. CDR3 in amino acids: CASEMGQGNTGELFF. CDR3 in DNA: TGCGCCAGCGAGATGGGACAGGGGAACACCGGGGAGCTGTTTTTT.

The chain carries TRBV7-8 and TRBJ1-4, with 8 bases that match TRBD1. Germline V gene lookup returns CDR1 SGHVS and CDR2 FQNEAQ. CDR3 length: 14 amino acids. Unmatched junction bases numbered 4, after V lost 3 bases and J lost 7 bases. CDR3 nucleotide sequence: TGTGCCAGCAGCTTCAACAGGGGGGGTGAAAAACTGTTTTTT. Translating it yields CASSFNRGGEKLFF.

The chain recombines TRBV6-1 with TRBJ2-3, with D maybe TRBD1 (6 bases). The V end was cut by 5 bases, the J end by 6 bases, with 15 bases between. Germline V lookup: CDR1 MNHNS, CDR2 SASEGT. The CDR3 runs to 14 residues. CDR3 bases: TGTGCCAGCAGTCCCGGGACCACAGGGGATACGCAGTATTTT. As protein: CASSPGTTGDTQYF.

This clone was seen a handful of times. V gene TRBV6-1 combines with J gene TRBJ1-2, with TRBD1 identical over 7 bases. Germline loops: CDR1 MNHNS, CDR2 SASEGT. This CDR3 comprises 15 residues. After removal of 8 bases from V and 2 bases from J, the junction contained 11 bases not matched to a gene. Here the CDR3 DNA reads TGTGCCAGCCTTAACCACAGGGGAGGCAACTATGGCTACACCTTC. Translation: CASLNHRGGNYGYTF.

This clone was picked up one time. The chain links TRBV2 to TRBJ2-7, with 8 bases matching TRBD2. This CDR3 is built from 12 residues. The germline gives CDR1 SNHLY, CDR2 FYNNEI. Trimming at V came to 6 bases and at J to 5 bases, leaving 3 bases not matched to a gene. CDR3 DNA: TGTGCCAGCAGAGAACTAGCGGACGAGCAGTACTTC. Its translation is CASRELADEQYF.

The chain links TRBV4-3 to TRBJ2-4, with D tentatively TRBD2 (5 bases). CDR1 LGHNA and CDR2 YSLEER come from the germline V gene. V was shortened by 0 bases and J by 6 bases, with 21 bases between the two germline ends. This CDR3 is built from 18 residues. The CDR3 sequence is CASSQDLKTEGWGNIQYF. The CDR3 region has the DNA TGCGCCAGCAGCCAAGATCTAAAAACCGAGGGTTGGGGAAACATTCAGTACTTC.

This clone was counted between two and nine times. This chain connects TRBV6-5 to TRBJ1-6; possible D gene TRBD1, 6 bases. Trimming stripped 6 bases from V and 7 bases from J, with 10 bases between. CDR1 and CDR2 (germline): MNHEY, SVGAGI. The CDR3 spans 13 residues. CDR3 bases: TGTGCCAGCAGGGTAACAGGGAATTCACCCCTCCACTTT. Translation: CASRVTGNSPLHF.

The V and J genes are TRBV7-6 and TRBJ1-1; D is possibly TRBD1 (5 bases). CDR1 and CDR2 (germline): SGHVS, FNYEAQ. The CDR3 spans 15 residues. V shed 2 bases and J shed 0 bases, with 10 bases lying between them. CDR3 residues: CASSLSGGMNTEAFF. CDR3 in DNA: TGTGCCAGCAGCTTAAGCGGGGGTATGAACACTGAAGCTTTCTTT.

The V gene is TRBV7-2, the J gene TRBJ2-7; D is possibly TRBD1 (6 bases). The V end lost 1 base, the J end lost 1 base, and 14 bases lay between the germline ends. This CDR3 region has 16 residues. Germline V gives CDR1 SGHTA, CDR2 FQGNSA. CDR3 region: CASSLVGGRSSYEQYF. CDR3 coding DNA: TGTGCCAGCAGCTTAGTAGGGGGTAGGAGTTCCTACGAGCAGTACTTC.

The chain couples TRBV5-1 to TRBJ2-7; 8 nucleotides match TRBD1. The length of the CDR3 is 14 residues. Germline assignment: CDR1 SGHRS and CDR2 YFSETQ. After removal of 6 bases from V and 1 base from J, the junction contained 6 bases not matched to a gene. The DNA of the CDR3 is TGCGCCAGCAATTCGGGACAGGAATCCTACGAGCAGTACTTC. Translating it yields CASNSGQESYEQYF.

Here the CDR3 DNA reads TGTGCCAGCAGTACCAATCTGGCTAGCACAGATACGCAGTATTTT. Its translation: CASSTNLASTDTQYF. V gene TRBV6-5 combines with J gene TRBJ2-3, with no clear D. Germline values: CDR1 MNHEY, CDR2 SVGAGI. CDR3 length: 15 amino acids. The V and J ends lost 5 bases and 0 bases respectively, with 12 bases between them.

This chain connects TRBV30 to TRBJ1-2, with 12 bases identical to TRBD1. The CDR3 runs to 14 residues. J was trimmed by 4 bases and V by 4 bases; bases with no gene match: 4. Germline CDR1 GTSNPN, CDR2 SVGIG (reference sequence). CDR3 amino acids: CAWIRGQGAYGYTF. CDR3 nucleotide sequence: TGTGCCTGGATACGGGGACAGGGGGCCTATGGCTACACCTTC.

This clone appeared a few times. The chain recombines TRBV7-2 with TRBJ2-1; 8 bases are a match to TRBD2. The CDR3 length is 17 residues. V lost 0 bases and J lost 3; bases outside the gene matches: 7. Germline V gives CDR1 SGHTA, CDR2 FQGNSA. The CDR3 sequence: CASSLARGGLNYNEQFF. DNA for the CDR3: TGTGCCAGCAGCTTAGCCCGCGGGGGGCTCAACTACAATGAGCAGTTCTTC.

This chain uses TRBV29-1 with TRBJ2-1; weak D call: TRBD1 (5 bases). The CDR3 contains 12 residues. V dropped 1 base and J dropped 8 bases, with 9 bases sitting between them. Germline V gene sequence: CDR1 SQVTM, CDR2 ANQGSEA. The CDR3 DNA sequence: TGCAGCGTTGAAGGGACACCGGATGAGCAGTTCTTC. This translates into CSVEGTPDEQFF.

DNA of the CDR3: TGTGCCAGCAGCTTGCGGAGACCTAATGAAAAACTGTTTTTT. It specifies CASSLRRPNEKLFF. The V gene is TRBV11-1, the J gene TRBJ1-4; D unclear. Trimming removed 3 bases at V and 3 bases at J, with 8 bases between. Germline lookup yields CDR1 SGHAT and CDR2 FQDESV (reference sequence). The CDR3 spans 14 residues.

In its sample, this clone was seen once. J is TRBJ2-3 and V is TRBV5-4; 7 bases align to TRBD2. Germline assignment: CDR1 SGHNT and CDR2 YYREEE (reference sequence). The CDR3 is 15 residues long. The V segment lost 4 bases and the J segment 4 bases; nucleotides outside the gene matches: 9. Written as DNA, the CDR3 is TGTGCCAGCAGCGCGGGGAGGGCCATTCCAGATACGCAGTATTTT. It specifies CASSAGRAIPDTQYF.

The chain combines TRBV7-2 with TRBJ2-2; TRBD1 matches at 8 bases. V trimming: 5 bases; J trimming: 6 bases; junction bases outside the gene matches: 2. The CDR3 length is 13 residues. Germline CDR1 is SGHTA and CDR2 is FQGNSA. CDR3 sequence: CASSPQGAGELFF. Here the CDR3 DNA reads TGTGCCAGCAGCCCACAGGGGGCCGGGGAGCTGTTTTTT. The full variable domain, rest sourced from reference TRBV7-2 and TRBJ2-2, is GAGVSQSPSNKVTEKGKDVELRCDPISGHTALYWYRQSLGQGLEFLIYFQGNSAPDKSGLPSDRFSAERTGGSVSTLTIQRTQQEDSAVYLCASSPQGAGELFFGEGSRLTVL.

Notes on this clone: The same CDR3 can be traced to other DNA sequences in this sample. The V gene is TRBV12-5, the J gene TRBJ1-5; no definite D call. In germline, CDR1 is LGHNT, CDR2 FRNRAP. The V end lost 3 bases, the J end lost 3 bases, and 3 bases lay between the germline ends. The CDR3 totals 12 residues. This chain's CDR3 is CASGLYNQPQHF. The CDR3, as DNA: TGTGCTAGTGGTTTATACAATCAGCCCCAGCATTTT.

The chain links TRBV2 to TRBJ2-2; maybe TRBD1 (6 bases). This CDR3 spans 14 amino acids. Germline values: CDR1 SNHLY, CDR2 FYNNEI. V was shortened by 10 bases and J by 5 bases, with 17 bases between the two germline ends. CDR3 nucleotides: TGTGCCACCAGGACTGAGAGGGGGACCGGGGAGCTGTTTTTT. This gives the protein CATRTERGTGELFF. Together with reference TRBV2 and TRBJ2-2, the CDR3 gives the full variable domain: EPEVTQTPSHQVTQMGQEVILRCVPISNHLYFYWYRQILGQKVEFLVSFYNNEISEKSEIFDDQFSVERPDGSNFTLKIRSTKLEDSAMYFCATRTERGTGELFFGEGSRLTVL.

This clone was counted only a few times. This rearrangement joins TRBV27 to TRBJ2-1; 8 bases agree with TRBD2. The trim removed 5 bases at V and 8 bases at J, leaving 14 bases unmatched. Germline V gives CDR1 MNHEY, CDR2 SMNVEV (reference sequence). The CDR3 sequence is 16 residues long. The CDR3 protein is CASSPPTSAGRHEQFF. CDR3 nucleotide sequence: TGTGCCAGCAGTCCCCCGACTAGCGCCGGTCGCCATGAGCAGTTCTTC.

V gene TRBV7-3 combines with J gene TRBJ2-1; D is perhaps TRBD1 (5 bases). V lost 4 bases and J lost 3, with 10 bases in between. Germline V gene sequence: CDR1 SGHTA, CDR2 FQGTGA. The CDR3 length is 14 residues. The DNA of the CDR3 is TGTGCCAGCAGCTCCCAAGACAGCTACAATGAGCAGTTCTTC. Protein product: CASSSQDSYNEQFF.

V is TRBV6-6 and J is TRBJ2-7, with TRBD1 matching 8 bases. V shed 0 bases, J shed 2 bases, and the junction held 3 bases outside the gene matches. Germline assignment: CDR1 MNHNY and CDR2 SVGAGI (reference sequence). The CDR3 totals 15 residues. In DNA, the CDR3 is TGTGCCAGCAGTTACTCGGAGACAGGGGCCTACGAGCAGTACTTC. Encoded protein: CASSYSETGAYEQYF.

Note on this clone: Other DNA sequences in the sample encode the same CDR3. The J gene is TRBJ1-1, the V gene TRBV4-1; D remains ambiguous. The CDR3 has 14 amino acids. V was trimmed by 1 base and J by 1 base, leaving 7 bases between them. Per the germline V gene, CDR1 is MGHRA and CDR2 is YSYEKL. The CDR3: CASSQVGENTEAFF. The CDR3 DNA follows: TGCGCCAGCAGCCAAGTCGGGGAGAACACTGAAGCTTTCTTT.

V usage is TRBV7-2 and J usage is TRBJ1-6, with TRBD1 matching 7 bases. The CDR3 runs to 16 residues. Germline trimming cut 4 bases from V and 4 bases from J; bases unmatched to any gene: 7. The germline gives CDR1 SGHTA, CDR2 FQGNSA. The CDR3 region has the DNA TGTGCCAGCAGCTCGGGACAGTCCATTTATAATTCACCCCTCCACTTT. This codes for CASSSGQSIYNSPLHF.

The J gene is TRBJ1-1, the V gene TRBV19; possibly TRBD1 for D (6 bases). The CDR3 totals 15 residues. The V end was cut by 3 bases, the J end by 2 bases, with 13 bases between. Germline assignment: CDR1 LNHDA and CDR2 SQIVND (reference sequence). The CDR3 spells CASSILRGANTEAFF. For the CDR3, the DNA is TGTGCCAGTAGTATTCTCAGGGGTGCTAACACTGAAGCTTTCTTT.

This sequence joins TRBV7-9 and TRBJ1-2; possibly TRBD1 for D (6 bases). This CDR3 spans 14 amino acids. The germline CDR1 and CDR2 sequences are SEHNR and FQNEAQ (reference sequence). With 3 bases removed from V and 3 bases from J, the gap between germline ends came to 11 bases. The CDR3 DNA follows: TGTGCCAGCAGCTTTCAGGGGTATGACTATGGCTACACCTTC. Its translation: CASSFQGYDYGYTF.

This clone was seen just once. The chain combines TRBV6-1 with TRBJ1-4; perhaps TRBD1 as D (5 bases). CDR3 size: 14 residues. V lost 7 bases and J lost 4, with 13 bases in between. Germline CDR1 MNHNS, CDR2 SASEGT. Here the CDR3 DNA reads TGTGCCAGCATGAGGAACAGGAATAATGAAAAACTGTTTTTT. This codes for CASMRNRNNEKLFF.

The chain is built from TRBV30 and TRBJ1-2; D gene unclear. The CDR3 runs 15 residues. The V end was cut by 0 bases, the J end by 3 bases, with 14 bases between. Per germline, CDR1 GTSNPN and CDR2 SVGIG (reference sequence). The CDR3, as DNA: TGTGCCTGGAGTGTACCCGCAGGTAGTTACTATGGCTACACCTTC. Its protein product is CAWSVPAGSYYGYTF. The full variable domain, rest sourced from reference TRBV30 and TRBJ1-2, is SQTIHQWPATLVQPVGSPLSLECTVEGTSNPNLYWYRQAAGRGLQLLFYSVGIGQISSEVPQNLSASRPQDRQFILSSKKLLLSDSGFYLCAWSVPAGSYYGYTFGSGTRLTVV.